These 30 T cell receptor beta chains were sequenced from one sample in a study of CD8 T cells in ankylosing spondylitis. Whole-study results and caveats: A TCR beta motif made of fewer than ten highly homologous variants seemed typical of ankylosing spondylitis blood.

These receptors' targets are unknown. MiXCR, run by TCRdb on the 5' RACE reads, gives a single entry per CDR3 protein. The sample yields more than 400,000 distinct CDR3 sequences, approximately 5% seen once. Source material: blood, either unsorted or a sorted T cell fraction (not recorded which). Receptor source: a male donor with ankylosing spondylitis.

This clonotype was recorded many times. The chain recombines TRBV20-1 with TRBJ2-5; 8 nucleotides match TRBD2. Germline lookup yields CDR1 DFQATT and CDR2 SNEGSKA (reference sequence). The CDR3 sequence is 15 residues long. J gave up 5 bases and V 8 bases, and 16 bases lay outside the gene matches. CDR3 in amino acids: CSPLGTGGGKETQYF. CDR3 bases: TGCAGTCCCCTCGGGACCGGGGGGGGTAAGGAGACCCAGTACTTC.

This clonotype was counted a few times. The chain employs TRBV5-4 and TRBJ2-7; TRBD2 aligns across 7 bases. The V segment lost 4 bases and the J segment 0 bases; nucleotides outside the gene matches: 7. Per germline, CDR1 SGHNT and CDR2 YYREEE (reference sequence). This CDR3 contains 15 residues. The CDR3 reads CASSDPSGTSYEQYF. CDR3 nucleotides: TGTGCCAGCAGCGACCCTAGCGGAACCTCCTACGAGCAGTACTTC.

This clonotype was found many times. The chain is built from TRBV27 and TRBJ2-7; 7 nucleotides align to TRBD2. CDR3 size: 16 residues. Germline V gives CDR1 MNHEY, CDR2 SMNVEV (reference sequence). V shed 0 bases and J 1 base; nucleotides not matched to a gene: 6. CDR3: CASSLSSASGSYEQYF. CDR3 bases: TGTGCCAGCAGTTTATCGAGTGCTAGCGGATCCTACGAGCAGTACTTC.

The chain carries TRBV6-5 and TRBJ2-7, with D hard to call. This CDR3 has 14 amino acids. V was clipped by 0 bases and J by 7 bases, with 13 bases between them. Germline CDR1 is MNHEY and CDR2 is SVGAGI. CDR3 nucleotides: TGTGCCAGCAGTTACTCGACGTATCAGACAGAGCAGTACTTC. Residues: CASSYSTYQTEQYF.

Worth noting for this clonotype: A much larger clone differs from this one at a single base, so this may be a read error. The chain employs TRBV20-1 and TRBJ1-2; a weak D match, TRBD1 (5 bases). CDR1 and CDR2 (germline): DFQATT, SNEGSKA (reference sequence). This CDR3 has 12 residues. The CDR3 bases are TGCAGAGCTAGAACCGGGGGATCTGGCTACACCTTC. This translates into CRARTGGSGYTF.

This clonotype was picked up a small number of times. V usage is TRBV6-5 and J usage is TRBJ2-4; D might be TRBD1 or TRBD2, each matching 5 bases. The ends were cut back, 4 bases at V and 8 bases at J, with 18 bases in the middle. CDR1 MNHEY and CDR2 SVGAGI come from the germline V gene. The CDR3 is 15 residues long. The CDR3 nucleotides read TGTGCCAGCAGTTCCCCGATTACGGGGCGCGACATTCAGTACTTC. This codes for CASSSPITGRDIQYF.

In its sample, this clonotype was seen many times. The CDR3, as DNA: TGTGCCAGCAGCTTAGCAAGTCCCTACGAGCAGTACTTC. Translation: CASSLASPYEQYF. V usage is TRBV7-9 and J usage is TRBJ2-7; D is undetermined. Trimming removed 0 bases from V and 2 bases from J, with 5 bases in between. In germline, CDR1 is SEHNR, CDR2 FQNEAQ (reference sequence). This CDR3 region has 13 residues.

The sample holds many counts of this clonotype. V is TRBV5-1 and J is TRBJ2-7, with D perhaps matching TRBD1 (6 bases). The CDR3 is 15 amino acids. In germline, CDR1 is SGHRS, CDR2 YFSETQ. Trimming cost V 4 bases and J 3 bases, with 17 bases left between them. CDR3 sequence (DNA): TGCGCCAGCAGCCCTCTACAGGGAACTAACTACGAGCAGTACTTC. Translated, it gives CASSPLQGTNYEQYF.

This clonotype was counted at least ten times. The V gene is TRBV7-2, the J gene TRBJ1-4, with D possibly being TRBD1 (5 bases). This CDR3 has 17 amino acids. V was pared by 4 bases and J by 3 bases, with 18 bases between. CDR1 SGHTA and CDR2 FQGNSA come from the germline V gene. Here the CDR3 DNA reads TGTGCCAGCAGCTCCGGGGACCTCCGGGCGGCTAATGAAAAACTGTTTTTT. As protein: CASSSGDLRAANEKLFF.

This clonotype was seen repeatedly, ten times or more. The gene calls are TRBV7-2 and TRBJ1-5, with 7 bases that match TRBD1. The germline V gene has CDR1 SGHTA and CDR2 FQGNSA. The J segment lost 13 bases and the V segment lost 0 bases, leaving 12 bases of the junction unmatched. The CDR3 covers 15 residues. The DNA for the CDR3 is TGTGCCAGCAGCTTAGCCAGGGACAGTATCAAAGGACAGCATTTT. This encodes CASSLARDSIKGQHF.

This clonotype has ten or more counts. This chain uses TRBV4-1 with TRBJ2-1; D not resolved. Trimming shortened V by 0 bases and J by 4 bases, and 13 bases separated the two germline ends. This CDR3 is built from 16 residues. Germline CDR1 and CDR2: MGHRA and YSYEKL. This CDR3 is CASSQEMLGGYNEQFF. The DNA of the CDR3 is TGCGCCAGCAGCCAAGAAATGTTAGGCGGATACAATGAGCAGTTCTTC.

This clonotype has a count of ten or more. The chain combines TRBV12-3 or TRBV12-4 with TRBJ2-3; unclear D gene. V dropped 4 bases and J dropped 0 bases, with 11 bases sitting between them. There are 15 residues in the CDR3. The CDR3 reads CASSWFLDSTDTQYF. As DNA, the CDR3 is TGTGCCAGCAGTTGGTTTCTCGATAGCACAGATACGCAGTATTTT.

The J gene is TRBJ1-2, the V gene TRBV20-1; TRBD1 matches 7 bases. The V segment lost 3 bases and the J segment 4 bases; nucleotides outside the gene matches: 11. The germline CDR1 and CDR2 sequences are DFQATT and SNEGSKA (reference sequence). The CDR3 extends over 15 amino acids. CDR3 sequence reads: CSASKGAGGSYGYTF. The CDR3 nucleotides are TGCAGTGCTAGTAAAGGCGCAGGGGGTAGCTATGGCTACACCTTC.

The table lists this clonotype with many counts. This chain uses TRBV29-1 with TRBJ2-3; TRBD1 matches 9 bases. J gave up 0 bases and V 8 bases, and 9 bases lay outside the gene matches. The CDR3 length is 15 residues. CDR1 is SQVTM, CDR2 ANQGSEA, per germline. The CDR3 here is CSSKAGTGSTDTQYF. The CDR3 region has the DNA TGCAGCTCAAAAGCCGGGACAGGGAGCACAGATACGCAGTATTTT.

The table lists this clonotype with many counts. V is TRBV27 and J is TRBJ1-5; 11 nucleotides align to TRBD1. V lost 4 bases, J lost 5 bases, and 7 bases stayed unmatched. Germline V lookup: CDR1 MNHEY, CDR2 SMNVEV (reference sequence). This CDR3 has 16 residues. The CDR3 DNA reads TGTGCCAGCAGTTCATTCCGGACAGGGGGCCATCAGCCCCAGCATTTT. It is translated as CASSSFRTGGHQPQHF.

Ten or more counts support this clonotype. This rearrangement joins TRBV15 to TRBJ2-7; D is uncertain. The germline gives CDR1 LNHNV, CDR2 YYDKDF (reference sequence). The V end lost 2 bases, the J end lost 4 bases, and 9 bases lay between the germline ends. The CDR3 consists of 13 residues. CDR3 nucleotide sequence: TGTGCCACCAGCAGATATAAGGAATACGAGCAGTACTTC. This encodes CATSRYKEYEQYF.

Many counts were recorded for this clonotype. The CDR3 loop reads CASSSWALRRGPLNTGELFF. The CDR3, as DNA: TGTGCCAGCAGTTCTTGGGCCCTAAGGCGGGGGCCACTTAACACCGGGGAGCTGTTTTTT. J is TRBJ2-2 and V is TRBV6-2 or TRBV6-3; D might be TRBD2 (7 bases). Per germline, CDR1 MNHEY and CDR2 SVGEGT. The CDR3 has 20 residues. Trimming left V 4 bases short and J 2 bases short, with 26 bases between.

The chain carries TRBV5-1 and TRBJ2-7; D unclear. Trimming shortened V by 4 bases and J by 6 bases, and 14 bases separated the two germline ends. Looked up from germline, CDR1 is SGHRS and CDR2 is YFSETQ. CDR3 length: 13 residues. This CDR3 is CASSVILLGEQYF. The CDR3, as DNA: TGCGCCAGCAGCGTTATCTTATTAGGCGAGCAGTACTTC.

The chain couples TRBV3-1 to TRBJ1-5; D is undetermined. Trimming left V 4 bases short and J 7 bases short, with 11 bases between. In germline, CDR1 is LGHDT, CDR2 YNNKEL (reference sequence). The CDR3 contains 13 residues. In nucleotides, the CDR3 is TGTGCCAGCAGCCGGGCCCCTGAGCAGCCCCAGCATTTT. Its protein is CASSRAPEQPQHF.

This clonotype was recorded at least ten times. V gene TRBV4-1 combines with J gene TRBJ2-1; perhaps TRBD2 as D (6 bases). Germline V gene lookup returns CDR1 MGHRA and CDR2 YSYEKL. Trimming stripped 3 bases from V and 5 bases from J, with 8 bases between. CDR3 length: 13 amino acids. CDR3 region: CASSHRGDNEQFF. The CDR3 nucleotides are TGCGCCAGCAGCCACCGCGGGGACAATGAGCAGTTCTTC.

This clonotype came up many times. This sequence joins TRBV7-9 and TRBJ1-2, with a possible D match to TRBD1 (5 bases). There are 14 residues in the CDR3. Trimming removed 4 bases from V and 0 bases from J, with 9 bases in between. Germline V gene data show CDR1 as SEHNR and CDR2 as FQNEAQ (reference sequence). CDR3 in amino acids: CASSWDRPNYGYTF. Written as DNA, the CDR3 is TGTGCCAGCAGCTGGGACCGCCCTAACTATGGCTACACCTTC. The full variable domain, its missing parts supplied by reference TRBV7-9 and TRBJ1-2, is DTGVSQNPRHKITKRGQNVTFRCDPISEHNRLYWYRQTLGQGPEFLTYFQNEAQLEKSRLLSDRFSAERPKGSFSTLEIQRTEQGDSAMYLCASSWDRPNYGYTFGSGTRLTVV.

This clonotype appeared many times. The V and J genes are TRBV7-3 and TRBJ1-5; 7 nucleotides agree with TRBD1. V shed 0 bases, J shed 5 bases, and the junction held 13 bases outside the gene matches. CDR3 length: 18 amino acids. CDR1 SGHTA and CDR2 FQGTGA come from the germline V gene. The CDR3, as DNA: TGTGCCAGCAGCTTAACCCACAGGGGTAAACACCAGGATCAGCCCCAGCATTTT. Its protein is CASSLTHRGKHQDQPQHF.

This clonotype was counted many times. The genes are TRBV20-1 and TRBJ1-2; a weak D match, TRBD1 (6 bases). The CDR3 runs to 14 residues. The germline CDR1 and CDR2 sequences are DFQATT and SNEGSKA (reference sequence). V was clipped by 1 base and J by 4 bases, with 13 bases between them. DNA of the CDR3: TGCAGTGCTAGAGCCAGGGGTCGGGTCTATGGCTACACCTTC. Translation: CSARARGRVYGYTF.

The rearrangement joins TRBV5-1 to TRBJ2-7, with TRBD2 matching 8 bases. This CDR3 is 14 amino acids long. The trim removed 0 bases at V and 7 bases at J, leaving 6 bases unmatched. Germline CDR1 reads SGHRS; CDR2 reads YFSETQ. This chain's CDR3 is CASSLGDLAGEQYF. In nucleotides, the CDR3 is TGCGCCAGCAGCTTGGGGGACTTAGCGGGGGAGCAGTACTTC.

This clonotype was counted many times. The rearrangement uses TRBV5-1 and TRBJ2-5; tentatively, D is TRBD2 (5 bases). The length of the CDR3 is 14 residues. V lost 3 bases to trimming and J lost 4 bases, with 13 bases between them. CDR1 and CDR2 from the germline V gene are SGHRS and YFSETQ. This CDR3 reads CASSYVGAGETQYF. The CDR3 nucleotides read TGCGCCAGCAGCTATGTGGGAGCAGGAGAGACCCAGTACTTC. Supplemented by reference TRBV5-1 and TRBJ2-5, the full variable domain reads KAGVTQTPRYLIKTRGQQVTLSCSPISGHRSVSWYQQTPGQGLQFLFEYFSETQRNKGNFPGRFSGRQFSNSRSEMNVSTLELGDSALYLCASSYVGAGETQYFGPGTRLLVL.

This clonotype was seen many times. The chain couples TRBV20-1 to TRBJ1-2; 10 nucleotides agree with TRBD1. Trimming removed 1 base from V and 6 bases from J; junction bases left unmatched: 5. This CDR3 is 14 amino acids long. Germline assignment: CDR1 DFQATT and CDR2 SNEGSKA (reference sequence). CDR3 in amino acids: CSARVGTGVNGYTF. The CDR3 bases are TGCAGTGCTAGAGTGGGGACAGGGGTTAATGGCTACACCTTC.

This clonotype was seen many times. This chain uses TRBV12-3 or TRBV12-4 with TRBJ1-1; D uncertain. V gave up 6 bases and J gave up 4 bases, with 9 bases separating them. The CDR3 runs to 12 residues. DNA of the CDR3: TGTGCCAGCAGCAATAGAGCCACTGAAGCTTTCTTT. Its translation: CASSNRATEAFF.

This clonotype appeared many times. This sequence joins TRBV20-1 and TRBJ2-7; 10 positions match TRBD2. CDR3 length: 14 residues. The germline gives CDR1 DFQATT, CDR2 SNEGSKA (reference sequence). V lost 6 bases, J lost 5 bases, and 10 bases stayed unmatched. The CDR3 is CSAPAASGSDEQYF. Written as DNA, the CDR3 is TGCAGTGCGCCGGCGGCTAGCGGGAGTGACGAGCAGTACTTC.

The V call is TRBV20-1, the J call TRBJ1-5; TRBD1 aligns across 7 bases. The V segment lost 6 bases and the J segment 7 bases; nucleotides outside the gene matches: 12. Germline V lookup: CDR1 DFQATT, CDR2 SNEGSKA (reference sequence). The CDR3 contains 14 residues. In nucleotides, the CDR3 is TGCAGTGCCAGGGCGACAGGGCCTCGACAGCCCCAGCATTTT. Residues: CSARATGPRQPQHF.

The sample holds many counts of this clonotype. The V and J genes are TRBV5-1 and TRBJ2-7; tentatively, D is TRBD1 (5 bases). V was cut by 5 bases and J by 7 bases, with 13 bases left in between. This CDR3 has 12 amino acids. Germline V gene lookup returns CDR1 SGHRS and CDR2 YFSETQ. This chain's CDR3 is CASRDTMEEQYF. In DNA, the CDR3 is TGCGCCAGCAGGGACACAATGGAGGAGCAGTACTTC.